Following are 31 T cell receptor beta chains from one sample sequenced in a study of cytomegalovirus exposure and HLA in healthy donors. Primers: 60 Vbeta forward and 13 Jbeta reverse. The data were produced by immunoSEQ multiplex PCR, yet TCRdb's version contains in-frame clones alone and is incomplete. The data show about 94,000 clones, with around 70% seen just once and approximately 20% held by the top ten. The sequencing input was PBMCs. The source of these receptors is a man under 40 in good health and CMV-seropositive.

The rearrangement links TRBV2 to TRBJ2-7; 7 bases are a match to TRBD2. The CDR3 runs 12 residues. Trimming at V came to 6 bases and at J to 9 bases, leaving 8 bases not matched to a gene. Germline V gives CDR1 SNHLY, CDR2 FYNNEI. CDR3 sequence: CASSLGPGGQYF. In DNA form, the CDR3 reads TGTGCCAGCAGCCTAGGGCCGGGAGGGCAGTACTTC.

The chain carries TRBV4-3 and TRBJ1-2, with 8 bases that match TRBD1. CDR1 is LGHNA, CDR2 YSLEER, per germline. V trimming: 4 bases; J trimming: 0 bases; junction bases outside the gene matches: 4. CDR3 length: 15 residues. The DNA for the CDR3 is TGCGCCAGCAGCCCCGGGACAGGATCTAACTATGGCTACACCTTC. Its translation is CASSPGTGSNYGYTF.

This clone has just a few counts. CDR3 DNA sequence: TGTGCCAGCAGCTTAGGAGGACTAGAAAGGCGGGAGCTGTTTTTT. Translating gives CASSLGGLERRELFF. This chain connects TRBV11-2 to TRBJ2-2; 7 bases are a match to TRBD2. V lost 1 base and J lost 9; bases outside the gene matches: 8. In germline, CDR1 is SGHAT, CDR2 FQNNGV. The CDR3 length is 15 residues.

The rearrangement uses TRBV9 and TRBJ1-5, with TRBD1 identical over 7 bases. V lost 3 bases, J lost 4 bases, and 7 bases stayed unmatched. This CDR3 has 15 amino acids. The germline CDR1 and CDR2 sequences are SGDLS and YYNGEE. The CDR3 sequence is CASSAAGTANQPQHF. For the CDR3, the DNA is TGTGCCAGCAGCGCCGCCGGGACAGCTAATCAGCCCCAGCATTTT.

This sequence joins TRBV19 and TRBJ2-7; the D is unclear. This CDR3 has 13 amino acids. V dropped 3 bases and J dropped 5 bases, with 11 bases sitting between them. From germline, CDR1 is LNHDA and CDR2 SQIVND (reference sequence). CDR3 sequence: CASSMPGLNEQYF. The CDR3 coding sequence is TGTGCCAGTAGTATGCCCGGTCTAAACGAGCAGTACTTC.

J is TRBJ1-1 and V is TRBV7-9; D might be TRBD1 (6 bases). CDR3 length: 17 amino acids. V lost 0 bases and J lost 4, with 18 bases in between. CDR1 SEHNR and CDR2 FQNEAQ come from the germline V gene (reference sequence). CDR3 DNA sequence: TGTGCCAGCAGCTTAGCAGGGAGGGGGACTAAGGGCACTGAAGCTTTCTTT. It translates to CASSLAGRGTKGTEAFF.

The chain employs TRBV29-1 and TRBJ2-3; 8 bases are shared with TRBD2. CDR1 SQVTM and CDR2 ANQGSEA come from the germline V gene. V shed 0 bases, J shed 5 bases, and the junction held 4 bases outside the gene matches. This CDR3 spans 14 amino acids. The CDR3 sequence: CSVEDGRGGDTQYF. Here the CDR3 DNA reads TGCAGCGTTGAAGATGGCCGGGGGGGAGATACGCAGTATTTT.

This chain uses TRBV6-5 with TRBJ1-4; a possible D gene is TRBD1 (6 bases). The CDR3 sequence is 16 residues long. V was pared by 1 base and J by 3 bases, with 12 bases between. Germline V CDR1 and CDR2: MNHEY, SVGAGI. The CDR3 sequence: CASSYWGRRPNEKLFF. In DNA, the CDR3 is TGTGCCAGCAGTTACTGGGGGCGCAGACCTAATGAAAAACTGTTTTTT.

The V gene is TRBV9, the J gene TRBJ2-3; tentatively, D is TRBD2 (6 bases). Germline loops: CDR1 SGDLS, CDR2 YYNGEE. The CDR3 sequence is 17 residues long. V lost 4 bases and J lost 4, with 22 bases in between. The CDR3 region is CASSPRQMEGYPDTQYF. In DNA, the CDR3 is TGTGCCAGCAGCCCTCGACAGATGGAGGGTTACCCAGATACGCAGTATTTT.

The CDR3 loop is CASSQDPTGWGTGELFF. The CDR3 nucleotides read TGTGCCAGCAGCCAAGACCCGACAGGCTGGGGAACCGGGGAGCTGTTTTTT. This chain uses TRBV4-2 with TRBJ2-2; possibly TRBD1 for D (6 bases). The CDR3 is 17 residues long. V was clipped by 0 bases and J by 5 bases, with 16 bases between them. Germline assignment: CDR1 LGHNA and CDR2 YNFKEQ.

The CDR3 sequence is CASSSRQGPTYEQYF. DNA of the CDR3: TGTGCCAGCAGTAGTCGACAGGGGCCGACCTACGAGCAGTACTTC. The rearrangement uses TRBV6-5 and TRBJ2-7, with 8 bases identical to TRBD1. In germline, CDR1 is MNHEY, CDR2 SVGAGI. Unmatched junction bases numbered 8, after V lost 5 bases and J lost 2 bases. The CDR3 extends over 15 amino acids.

The CDR3 DNA is TGTGCCAGCAGTTTAATCGGGCAGGGGGCCCCCTCGGACTATGGCTACACCTTC. This encodes CASSLIGQGAPSDYGYTF. J is TRBJ1-2 and V is TRBV27; 8 bases align to TRBD1. Germline values: CDR1 MNHEY, CDR2 SMNVEV (reference sequence). CDR3 length: 18 amino acids. V shed 2 bases and J 3 bases; nucleotides not matched to a gene: 14.

The chain is built from TRBV7-9 and TRBJ1-2; possibly TRBD1 for D (6 bases). This CDR3 contains 14 residues. Germline lookup yields CDR1 SEHNR and CDR2 FQNEAQ (reference sequence). The V gene lost 5 bases and the J gene lost 0 bases, with 10 bases spanning the gap. CDR3 loop: CASSPRTANYGYTF. The CDR3 DNA sequence: TGTGCCAGCAGCCCTCGGACAGCTAACTATGGCTACACCTTC.

J is TRBJ2-7 and V is TRBV28, with D possibly matching TRBD2 (5 bases). Germline V gives CDR1 MDHEN, CDR2 SYDVKM. The CDR3 consists of 12 residues. V lost 5 bases and J 6 bases, leaving 11 bases between the germline ends. This CDR3 is CASSALRGEQYF. The CDR3 DNA reads as TGTGCCAGCAGTGCCCTACGGGGCGAGCAGTACTTC.

V is TRBV2 and J is TRBJ1-2; weak D call: TRBD1 (5 bases). The V gene lost 5 bases and the J gene lost 8 bases, with 12 bases spanning the gap. The germline gives CDR1 SNHLY, CDR2 FYNNEI. CDR3 length: 12 residues. DNA of the CDR3: TGTGCCAGCAGTTGGGACTTAGGGGGCTACACCTTC. Protein product: CASSWDLGGYTF.

This clone was detected only a few times. V and J are TRBV9 and TRBJ1-3, with a tentative D call TRBD1 (5 bases). The CDR3 extends over 14 amino acids. V dropped 4 bases and J dropped 4 bases, with 12 bases sitting between them. Germline V gene lookup returns CDR1 SGDLS and CDR2 YYNGEE. CDR3 DNA sequence: TGTGCCAGCAGCCCGTTGACAGACGGAAACACCATATATTTT. This codes for CASSPLTDGNTIYF.

The rearrangement joins TRBV4-2 to TRBJ2-1, with D maybe TRBD2 (6 bases). Trimming cost V 0 bases and J 2 bases, with 11 bases left between them. The length of the CDR3 is 16 residues. CDR1 is LGHNA and CDR2 is YNFKEQ in the germline V gene. The CDR3 DNA reads as TGTGCCAGCAGCCAAGACCCGGGAGCGGCCTACAATGAGCAGTTCTTC. It specifies CASSQDPGAAYNEQFF.

The sample holds a few counts of this clone. This chain uses TRBV4-1 with TRBJ2-7, with TRBD2 as a possible D gene (5 bases). V lost 4 bases to trimming and J lost 5 bases, with 12 bases between them. This CDR3 has 13 residues. Germline CDR1 and CDR2: MGHRA and YSYEKL. The CDR3 reads CASSPLPGNEQYF. As DNA, the CDR3 is TGCGCCAGCAGCCCCCTTCCCGGGAACGAGCAGTACTTC.

The V and J genes are TRBV18 and TRBJ1-4, with D uncertain. CDR3 length: 17 amino acids. V lost 2 bases, J lost 7 bases, and 20 bases lay in between. Germline CDR1 reads KGHSH; CDR2 reads LQKENI. CDR3 sequence (DNA): TGTGCCAGCTCACCAGGTTTTTCAGGCATCGATGGTGAAAAACTGTTTTTT. Translating it yields CASSPGFSGIDGEKLFF.

The V and J genes are TRBV6-5 and TRBJ1-2; D remains unclear. Germline CDR1 MNHEY, CDR2 SVGAGI. Trimming took off 2 bases at V and 5 bases at J, with 9 bases between the two ends. The CDR3 is made up of 13 amino acids. DNA of the CDR3: TGTGCCAGCAGTTACAGAACAGCTTATGGCTACACCTTC. This codes for CASSYRTAYGYTF.

The chain has TRBV10-3 and TRBJ2-2; 9 bases are a match to TRBD2. This CDR3 spans 16 amino acids. In germline, CDR1 is ENHRY, CDR2 SYGVKD. After removal of 3 bases from V and 5 bases from J, the junction contained 7 bases not matched to a gene. The chain's CDR3 is CAISDFRAGGTGELFF. The CDR3 bases are TGTGCCATCAGTGATTTTCGGGCGGGAGGGACCGGGGAGCTGTTTTTT.

This clone was counted only a few times. This chain uses TRBV27 with TRBJ1-6; D is perhaps TRBD1 (5 bases). Germline CDR1 reads MNHEY; CDR2 reads SMNVEV (reference sequence). Trimming took 6 bases from V and 7 from J, leaving 19 bases between them. This CDR3 has 16 amino acids. The CDR3 loop reads CASRGHRQGYNSPLHF. As DNA, the CDR3 is TGTGCCAGCAGGGGGCATCGGCAGGGATACAATTCACCCCTCCACTTT.

The chain employs TRBV19 and TRBJ1-5; no firm D call. CDR3 size: 14 residues. Germline V gene sequence: CDR1 LNHDA, CDR2 SQIVND (reference sequence). The V end was cut by 5 bases, the J end by 5 bases, with 13 bases between. This CDR3 is CASSFGREDQPQHF. CDR3 bases: TGTGCCAGTAGTTTCGGGAGGGAGGATCAGCCCCAGCATTTT. The full variable domain, in which reference TRBV19 and TRBJ1-5 provide the parts outside the CDR3, is DGGITQSPKYLFRKEGQNVTLSCEQNLNHDAMYWYRQDPGQGLRLIYYSQIVNDFQKGDIAEGYSVSREKKESFPLTVTSAQKNPTAFYLCASSFGREDQPQHFGDGTRLSIL.

This chain connects TRBV19 to TRBJ1-1; TRBD1 might be the D (5 bases). This CDR3 spans 15 amino acids. V lost 5 bases and J 6 bases, leaving 19 bases between the germline ends. Germline lookup yields CDR1 LNHDA and CDR2 SQIVND (reference sequence). In nucleotides, the CDR3 is TGTGCCAGTAGTTTCCCGGGACTCCCACGCGCTGAAGCTTTCTTT. Translating gives CASSFPGLPRAEAFF.

A few counts support this clone. The V call is TRBV29-1, the J call TRBJ1-2; no definite D call. This CDR3 contains 13 residues. Germline V gene sequence: CDR1 SQVTM, CDR2 ANQGSEA. Trimming took off 0 bases at V and 2 bases at J, with 7 bases between the two ends. The CDR3 nucleotides read TGCAGCGTTGAAGATGCGGAGAACTATGGCTACACCTTC. This encodes CSVEDAENYGYTF. The full variable domain, rest sourced from reference TRBV29-1 and TRBJ1-2, is SAVISQKPSRDICQRGTSLTIQCQVDSQVTMMFWYRQQPGQSLTLIATANQGSEATYESGFVIDKFPISRPNLTFSTLTVSNMSPEDSSIYLCSVEDAENYGYTFGSGTRLTVV.

J is TRBJ2-4 and V is TRBV6-6; 7 positions match TRBD1. Germline V CDR1 and CDR2: MNHNY, SVGAGI (reference sequence). The V segment lost 5 bases and the J segment 5 bases; nucleotides outside the gene matches: 6. The CDR3 contains 14 residues. The CDR3 coding sequence is TGTGCCAGCAGTGAGACAGGGTCGGAAAACATTCAGTACTTC. As protein: CASSETGSENIQYF.

The chain links TRBV2 to TRBJ1-4, with D possibly TRBD1 on 6 matching bases. The CDR3 totals 16 residues. Trimming cost V 5 bases and J 5 bases, with 18 bases left between them. Germline V lookup: CDR1 SNHLY, CDR2 FYNNEI. The DNA for the CDR3 is TGTGCCAGCAGTCGCAATCTACAGGGAAAAAATGAAAAACTGTTTTTT. Translating gives CASSRNLQGKNEKLFF.

In its sample, this clone was seen once. The rearrangement uses TRBV28 and TRBJ1-1, with 9 bases lining up with TRBD1. The junction had 8 bases not matched to a gene; V was cut back by 5 bases and J by 1 base. The CDR3 runs 16 residues. CDR1 is MDHEN, CDR2 SYDVKM, per germline. The CDR3 reads CASSRITGGGNTEAFF. CDR3 DNA sequence: TGTGCCAGCAGTAGAATCACAGGGGGCGGGAACACTGAAGCTTTCTTT.

The V call is TRBV5-1, the J call TRBJ2-2, with 9 bases fitting TRBD2. The germline V gene encodes CDR1 SGHRS and CDR2 YFSETQ. J was trimmed by 6 bases and V by 6 bases; bases with no gene match: 9. The CDR3 has 15 residues. The CDR3 loop reads CASKESLAGSGELFF. As DNA, the CDR3 is TGCGCCAGCAAGGAAAGCCTAGCGGGGTCCGGGGAGCTGTTTTTT.

As DNA, the CDR3 is TGTGCCAGCAGTTTTCAGGGGGCCGGCACTGAAGCTTTCTTT. Translation gives CASSFQGAGTEAFF. This chain connects TRBV27 to TRBJ1-1; 8 bases are a match to TRBD1. Germline loops: CDR1 MNHEY, CDR2 SMNVEV (reference sequence). The CDR3 contains 14 residues. V lost 3 bases and J lost 4; bases outside the gene matches: 4.

The rearrangement joins TRBV7-6 to TRBJ1-4; no reliable D call. V lost 3 bases and J 4 bases, leaving 6 bases between the germline ends. The V gene's germline CDR1 is SGHVS and CDR2 FNYEAQ. The CDR3 has 13 amino acids. The CDR3 region has the DNA TGTGCCAGCAGCTTGTCCGTTAATGAAAAACTGTTTTTT. Amino acids: CASSLSVNEKLFF.